A single sample is the source of the 18 T cell receptor beta chains below, sequenced in a study of cytomegalovirus exposure and HLA in healthy donors. With 60 Vbeta and 13 Jbeta primers, the PCR was carried out. Method: immunoSEQ multiplex PCR; TCRdb's copy keeps in-frame clones and lacks some. The sample lists over 150,000 clones; about 65% were seen once. Sequenced input: PBMCs. The receptors originated from a woman aged 18 to 35 in good health and CMV-seropositive.

The table lists this clone with a few counts. This chain connects TRBV19 to TRBJ1-2; 7 nucleotides agree with TRBD1. This CDR3 contains 13 residues. V shed 8 bases, J shed 7 bases, and the junction held 10 bases outside the gene matches. CDR1 is LNHDA and CDR2 is SQIVND in the germline V gene (reference sequence). CDR3 in amino acids: CASRLTGFSGYTF. Written as DNA, the CDR3 is TGTGCCAGTCGTCTGACAGGGTTCTCTGGCTACACCTTC.

The rearrangement joins TRBV2 to TRBJ1-3; D is ambiguous. The germline V gene has CDR1 SNHLY and CDR2 FYNNEI. The CDR3 is 16 residues long. V lost 1 base and J lost 0, with 10 bases in between. The CDR3 nucleotides are TGTGCCAGCAGTGAAGAGGGAGCCCGCTCTGGAAACACCATATATTTT. Translating gives CASSEEGARSGNTIYF. The whole variable domain, filled in from reference TRBV2 and TRBJ1-3, reads EPEVTQTPSHQVTQMGQEVILRCVPISNHLYFYWYRQILGQKVEFLVSFYNNEISEKSEIFDDQFSVERPDGSNFTLKIRSTKLEDSAMYFCASSEEGARSGNTIYFGEGSWLTVV.

This clone was detected only once. The V gene is TRBV7-9, the J gene TRBJ2-7, with D possibly TRBD1 on 6 matching bases. Germline V gene lookup returns CDR1 SEHNR and CDR2 FQNEAQ (reference sequence). Trimming removed 6 bases at V and 4 bases at J, with 10 bases between. This CDR3 contains 12 residues. CDR3 nucleotides: TGTGCCAGCAGTTCAGGACAGTACGAGCAGTACTTC. Protein product: CASSSGQYEQYF.

The V and J genes are TRBV5-4 and TRBJ1-3; perhaps TRBD1 as D (5 bases). Germline values: CDR1 SGHNT, CDR2 YYREEE (reference sequence). Trimming removed 7 bases from V and 1 base from J, with 6 bases in between. The CDR3 consists of 12 residues. The CDR3 bases are TGTGCCAGCGGGACTTCTGGAAACACCATATATTTT. Translating gives CASGTSGNTIYF.

This chain connects TRBV19 to TRBJ1-1; weak D call: TRBD1 (6 bases). Germline V gene sequence: CDR1 LNHDA, CDR2 SQIVND (reference sequence). CDR3 size: 13 residues. The V and J ends lost 2 bases and 8 bases respectively, with 12 bases between them. The CDR3 nucleotides are TGTGCCAGTAGTATATTAGACAGGCTAGAAGCTTTCTTT. It yields the protein CASSILDRLEAFF.

As regards this clone: The junction shows a germline mismatch at one end, possibly a read error. This sequence joins TRBV27 and TRBJ1-1; D gene uncertain. The CDR3 length is 13 residues. The V gene's germline CDR1 is MNHEY and CDR2 SMNVEV (reference sequence). The CDR3 coding sequence is TGTGCCAGCAGTGTCGCACTGAACGCTGAAGCTTTCTTT. This encodes CASSVALNAEAFF.

This rearrangement joins TRBV11-2 to TRBJ2-1; TRBD2 agrees at 9 bases. CDR1 and CDR2 from the germline V gene are SGHAT and FQNNGV. Losses at the gene ends were 5 bases for V and 3 bases for J; bases not matched to a gene: 11. The CDR3 runs to 17 residues. The DNA for the CDR3 is TGTGCCAGCAGCCGGTTGGGAAGCGGGGGGCTCTACAATGAGCAGTTCTTC. Its protein is CASSRLGSGGLYNEQFF. The complete variable domain, with remaining parts taken from reference TRBV11-2 and TRBJ2-1, reads EAGVAQSPRYKIIEKRQSVAFWCNPISGHATLYWYQQILGQGPKLLIQFQNNGVVDDSQLPKDRFSAERLKGVDSTLKIQPAKLEDSAVYLCASSRLGSGGLYNEQFFGPGTRLTVL.

In DNA form, the CDR3 reads TGTGCCAGCAGTTATGGCGGCGCCTTAACAGATACGCAGTATTTT. The encoded protein is CASSYGGALTDTQYF. The V and J genes are TRBV27 and TRBJ2-3; no firm D call. From germline, CDR1 is MNHEY and CDR2 SMNVEV (reference sequence). There are 15 residues in the CDR3. The germline V and J ends were trimmed by 4 bases and 3 bases, with 14 bases remaining between them.

The V call is TRBV6-5, the J call TRBJ1-1; D is undetermined. V was clipped by 6 bases and J by 0 bases, with 14 bases between them. CDR1 and CDR2 (germline): MNHEY, SVGAGI. The CDR3 covers 15 residues. CDR3 in DNA: TGTGCCAGCAGCCCCGGTTACTTATTGAACACTGAAGCTTTCTTT. This gives the protein CASSPGYLLNTEAFF.

The rearrangement joins TRBV29-1 to TRBJ2-1, with 7 bases fitting TRBD2. The germline V gene has CDR1 SQVTM and CDR2 ANQGSEA. The CDR3 has 13 amino acids. V shed 4 bases and J 6 bases; nucleotides not matched to a gene: 6. The CDR3 nucleotides are TGCAGCGTTGCCAGCGGGATCCTCAATGAGCAGTTCTTC. Amino acids: CSVASGILNEQFF.

Details on this clone: A junction boundary mismatches the germline segment, possibly from a read error. The J gene is TRBJ2-3, the V gene TRBV29-1; D may be TRBD1 (5 bases). Germline V lookup: CDR1 SQVTM, CDR2 ANQGSEA. This CDR3 spans 13 amino acids. The CDR3 sequence: CSVDAWQTDAQYF. The CDR3 DNA follows: TGCAGCGTTGATGCCTGGCAGACAGATGCGCAGTATTTT.

The V call is TRBV29-1, the J call TRBJ1-2; no firm D call. This CDR3 is 14 amino acids long. V was shortened by 7 bases and J by 4 bases, with 19 bases between the two germline ends. Germline CDR1 and CDR2: SQVTM and ANQGSEA. The DNA of the CDR3 is TGCAGCGGACTGACGGGGTCGGTGAGCTATGGCTACACCTTC. Translation: CSGLTGSVSYGYTF.

The chain links TRBV27 to TRBJ2-7, with 8 bases aligning to TRBD1. CDR1 is MNHEY, CDR2 SMNVEV, per germline (reference sequence). CDR3 size: 13 residues. V dropped 4 bases and J dropped 7; count of bases not matched to a gene: 6. In nucleotides, the CDR3 is TGTGCCAGCAGTTCGCAGGGGGCGGGGGAGCAGTACTTC. Its translation: CASSSQGAGEQYF.

The chain carries TRBV5-4 and TRBJ1-1, with D uncertain. Between the trimmed V and J ends, which lost 4 bases and 4 bases, there was a span of 8 bases. The CDR3 has 12 amino acids. Germline V gives CDR1 SGHNT, CDR2 YYREEE (reference sequence). The CDR3 DNA reads TGTGCCAGCAGCCCCGCCGGCACTGAAGCTTTCTTT. It encodes CASSPAGTEAFF.

The V and J genes are TRBV29-1 and TRBJ1-1; 9 bases line up with TRBD1. The junction had 5 bases not matched to a gene; V was cut back by 5 bases and J by 7 bases. The CDR3 runs to 12 residues. CDR1 is SQVTM and CDR2 is ANQGSEA in the germline V gene. For the CDR3, the DNA is TGCAGCGTTCGGACAGGGGCTGGTGAAGCTTTCTTT. Translating it yields CSVRTGAGEAFF.

This chain joins TRBV6-5 and TRBJ1-2; perhaps TRBD1 as D (5 bases). The V end lost 6 bases, the J end lost 2 bases, and 16 bases lay between the germline ends. The CDR3 has 15 residues. CDR1 is MNHEY and CDR2 is SVGAGI in the germline V gene. CDR3 nucleotide sequence: TGTGCCAGCAGCACCGCGGGGGGAAAGAACTATGGCTACACCTTC. Its translation is CASSTAGGKNYGYTF.

J is TRBJ2-1 and V is TRBV4-2; TRBD2 matches 11 bases. V trimming: 1 base; J trimming: 6 bases; junction bases outside the gene matches: 11. The CDR3 totals 18 residues. The V gene's germline CDR1 is LGHNA and CDR2 YNFKEQ. The CDR3 reads CASSQAGTSGSSGNEQFF. The CDR3 bases are TGTGCCAGCAGCCAAGCGGGTACTAGCGGGAGCAGTGGCAATGAGCAGTTCTTC.

This chain uses TRBV2 with TRBJ1-5; 9 positions agree with TRBD1. The J segment lost 2 bases and the V segment lost 6 bases, leaving 5 bases of the junction unmatched. The CDR3 sequence is 15 residues long. Per the germline V gene, CDR1 is SNHLY and CDR2 is FYNNEI. The CDR3 region is CASRLRDRGNQPQHF. The DNA of the CDR3 is TGTGCCAGCAGACTCCGGGACAGGGGCAATCAGCCCCAGCATTTT.